These 23 T cell receptor beta chains share one sample of origin, sequenced in a study of naive and memory T cell subsets. Two oligonucleotides, mixed equimolar, formed the beta constant-region primer covering TRBC1 and TRBC2. Ligated cDNA was amplified by four rounds of PCR with nested alpha and beta constant-region primers and SP2. Each CDR3 protein is one row after TCRdb ran MiXCR on the UMI-ligation and nested PCR reads. In the table there are around 110,000 distinct CDR3 sequences, 36% of which are singletons. Sample: central memory CD4+ T cells from blood. These receptors were obtained from a human donor in good health.

The V and J genes are TRBV7-9 and TRBJ2-3, with D perhaps assigned TRBD1 or TRBD2 (6 bases each). The CDR3 runs to 18 residues. Germline CDR1 is SEHNR and CDR2 is FQNEAQ (reference sequence). The V end lost 2 bases, the J end lost 7 bases, and 25 bases lay between the germline ends. The CDR3: CASSLRVVQVSGAHTQYF. The CDR3 region has the DNA TGTGCCAGCAGCTTAAGGGTCGTTCAGGTTTCGGGGGCGCATACGCAGTATTTT.

The chain couples TRBV7-9 to TRBJ2-3, with D perhaps being TRBD1 or TRBD2 (5 bases each). Trimming shortened V by 5 bases and J by 0 bases, and 12 bases separated the two germline ends. The germline gives CDR1 SEHNR, CDR2 FQNEAQ (reference sequence). The CDR3 covers 15 residues. In DNA, the CDR3 is TGTGCCAGCAGCCCAGGGACCCGGAGCACAGATACGCAGTATTTT. Translating gives CASSPGTRSTDTQYF.

This clonotype was observed at least ten times. The chain employs TRBV2 and TRBJ2-1; TRBD2 is a possible D gene (6 bases). Deletions cut 3 bases from V and 6 bases from J, with 12 bases between. The CDR3 runs 14 residues. The germline V gene has CDR1 SNHLY and CDR2 FYNNEI. DNA of the CDR3: TGTGCCAGCAGTGAGAGACTAGTCGTCAATGAGCAGTTCTTC. It is translated as CASSERLVVNEQFF.

This chain links TRBV10-3 with TRBJ2-5, with TRBD1 identical over 7 bases. The CDR3 spans 14 residues. Looked up from germline, CDR1 is ENHRY and CDR2 is SYGVKD. Unmatched junction bases numbered 5, after V lost 6 bases and J lost 1 base. The CDR3 sequence: CAIREGQTQETQYF. The CDR3, as DNA: TGTGCCATCAGAGAGGGACAGACCCAAGAGACCCAGTACTTC.

The gene calls are TRBV6-1 and TRBJ2-7, with 9 bases identical to TRBD1. Per germline, CDR1 MNHNS and CDR2 SASEGT. With 5 bases clipped from V and 4 bases from J, the junction kept 15 bases outside the gene matches. The CDR3 has 17 amino acids. The DNA of the CDR3 is TGTGCCAGCAGTTTTATGACAGGGGGTTTCTTCGTTTACGAGCAGTACTTC. It encodes CASSFMTGGFFVYEQYF.

This clonotype was counted only a few times. The V and J genes are TRBV5-1 and TRBJ1-2, with D tentatively TRBD1 (5 bases). The CDR3 spans 13 residues. The germline CDR1 and CDR2 sequences are SGHRS and YFSETQ. V was cut by 0 bases and J by 4 bases, with 7 bases left in between. The CDR3 here is CASSLAGTYGYTF. The CDR3 DNA follows: TGCGCCAGCAGCTTGGCGGGGACCTATGGCTACACCTTC.

The gene calls are TRBV28 and TRBJ2-7; TRBD2 agrees at 10 bases. The CDR3 spans 14 residues. The V segment lost 7 bases and the J segment 9 bases; nucleotides outside the gene matches: 12. The germline CDR1 and CDR2 sequences are MDHEN and SYDVKM. The CDR3 nucleotides are TGTGCCAGCATTTCCGGCCTAGCGGGAGCCGGGCAGTACTTC. This codes for CASISGLAGAGQYF.

This clonotype was found many times. The CDR3 reads CASSWGQTLQETQYF. The CDR3, as DNA: TGTGCCAGCAGCTGGGGACAGACCCTCCAAGAGACCCAGTACTTC. The genes are TRBV7-9 and TRBJ2-5; TRBD1 agrees at 7 bases. CDR3 length: 15 residues. From germline, CDR1 is SEHNR and CDR2 FQNEAQ (reference sequence). V trimming: 4 bases; J trimming: 1 base; junction bases outside the gene matches: 6.

This clonotype turned up a few times. This chain joins TRBV28 and TRBJ2-1; TRBD2 matches at 11 bases. Per the germline V gene, CDR1 is MDHEN and CDR2 is SYDVKM. Trimming took 3 bases from V and 1 from J; bases not matched to a gene: 14. The CDR3 has 20 residues. As DNA, the CDR3 is TGTGCCAGCAGTTTTTCCAGAACTAGCGGGAGAGGCTATTCCTACAATGAGCAGTTCTTC. This sequence encodes CASSFSRTSGRGYSYNEQFF.

The chain joins TRBV28 to TRBJ1-1, with D possibly TRBD1 on 6 matching bases. The CDR3 contains 16 residues. CDR1 MDHEN and CDR2 SYDVKM come from the germline V gene. Between the trimmed V and J ends, which lost 7 bases and 5 bases, there was a span of 23 bases. The CDR3 region is CASIPWGQSGHTEAFF. As DNA, the CDR3 is TGTGCCAGCATTCCTTGGGGGCAATCAGGGCATACTGAAGCTTTCTTT. Full variable domain (remainder filled in from reference TRBV28 and TRBJ1-1): DVKVTQSSRYLVKRTGEKVFLECVQDMDHENMFWYRQDPGLGLRLIYFSYDVKMKEKGDIPEGYSVSREKKERFSLILESASTNQTSMYLCASIPWGQSGHTEAFFGQGTRLTVV.

The rearrangement joins TRBV6-1 to TRBJ1-1, with a possible D match to TRBD1 (5 bases). The germline CDR1 and CDR2 sequences are MNHNS and SASEGT. This CDR3 has 15 residues. The V and J ends lost 2 bases and 1 base respectively, with 11 bases between them. The DNA of the CDR3 is TGTGCCAGCAGTGAACTTCCAGGGCCGAACACTGAAGCTTTCTTT. It specifies CASSELPGPNTEAFF.

This chain links TRBV30 with TRBJ2-5; 7 bases map to TRBD2. The germline gives CDR1 GTSNPN, CDR2 SVGIG (reference sequence). This CDR3 has 14 amino acids. V gave up 2 bases and J gave up 5 bases; unmatched junction bases: 8. CDR3 nucleotides: TGTGCCTGGAGTATCGCCGGGAGGTGGGAGACCCAGTACTTC. Its protein product is CAWSIAGRWETQYF.

This clonotype was picked up a small number of times. The chain combines TRBV28 with TRBJ2-7; D might be TRBD2 (5 bases). The CDR3 is made up of 14 amino acids. Trimming removed 1 base from V and 3 bases from J, with 10 bases in between. In germline, CDR1 is MDHEN, CDR2 SYDVKM. CDR3 nucleotides: TGTGCCAGCAGTTTATCCTGGGCGGGCTACGAGCAGTACTTC. It encodes CASSLSWAGYEQYF.

This clonotype was counted a few times. The J gene is TRBJ1-2, the V gene TRBV19; D may be TRBD1 (5 bases). This CDR3 spans 16 amino acids. CDR1 is LNHDA, CDR2 SQIVND, per germline (reference sequence). V dropped 5 bases and J dropped 2 bases, with 18 bases sitting between them. Written as DNA, the CDR3 is TGTGCCAGTAGTGTCGGACACTACCAAGGGAACTATGGCTACACCTTC. This sequence encodes CASSVGHYQGNYGYTF.

The chain uses TRBV20-1 and TRBJ1-2, with D unresolved. Trimming took 0 bases from V and 8 from J, leaving 10 bases between them. The CDR3 length is 12 residues. Germline CDR1 reads DFQATT; CDR2 reads SNEGSKA (reference sequence). The CDR3 protein is CSARDFPAGYTF. The DNA of the CDR3 is TGCAGTGCTAGAGATTTCCCGGCGGGCTACACCTTC.

This chain joins TRBV6-5 and TRBJ1-6; 10 bases are shared with TRBD1. Germline CDR1 is MNHEY and CDR2 is SVGAGI. CDR3 length: 14 residues. Germline trimming cut 6 bases from V and 10 bases from J; bases unmatched to any gene: 6. CDR3 sequence: CASSQDRGMSPLHF. CDR3 sequence (DNA): TGTGCCAGCAGCCAGGACAGGGGGATGTCACCCCTCCACTTT.

The CDR3 bases are TGTGCCAGCAGCCGCTGGCTAGCGCAATGGCAGTATTTT. Amino acids: CASSRWLAQWQYF. The V call is TRBV28, the J call TRBJ2-3, with D perhaps TRBD2 (6 bases). Germline V gene lookup returns CDR1 MDHEN and CDR2 SYDVKM. The CDR3 extends over 13 amino acids. Trimming took off 6 bases at V and 11 bases at J, with 18 bases between the two ends.

This rearrangement joins TRBV7-2 to TRBJ1-4; D not certain. The CDR3 length is 15 residues. Germline-derived CDR1 and CDR2 are SGHTA and FQGNSA. V was cut by 5 bases and J by 8 bases, with 18 bases left in between. In DNA, the CDR3 is TGTGCCAGCAGCGAAGCCAAAGTTCCAAGAGAAAAACTGTTTTTT. This gives the protein CASSEAKVPREKLFF. Supplemented by reference TRBV7-2 and TRBJ1-4, the full variable domain reads GAGVSQSPSNKVTEKGKDVELRCDPISGHTALYWYRQSLGQGLEFLIYFQGNSAPDKSGLPSDRFSAERTGGSVSTLTIQRTQQEDSAVYLCASSEAKVPREKLFFGSGTQLSVL.

The chain combines TRBV11-2 with TRBJ2-7; the D call may be TRBD1 or TRBD2 (5 bases each). Germline CDR1 reads SGHAT; CDR2 reads FQNNGV. The CDR3 extends over 14 amino acids. The V and J ends lost 5 bases and 2 bases respectively, with 13 bases between them. CDR3 region: CASSVRDPPYEQYF. CDR3 DNA: TGTGCCAGCAGCGTCCGGGACCCACCCTACGAGCAGTACTTC.

CDR3 amino acids: CASSKGLGWDIQYF. The DNA of the CDR3 is TGTGCCAGTAGTAAGGGACTGGGATGGGACATTCAGTACTTC. The chain uses TRBV19 and TRBJ2-4; tentatively, D is TRBD2 (6 bases). CDR1 LNHDA and CDR2 SQIVND come from the germline V gene (reference sequence). The CDR3 loop spans 14 amino acids. V lost 4 bases, J lost 8 bases, and 15 bases lay in between.

This clonotype was observed a handful of times. This chain connects TRBV7-2 to TRBJ2-1, with D possibly matching TRBD2 (5 bases). This CDR3 has 16 residues. Germline V gene data show CDR1 as SGHTA and CDR2 as FQGNSA. V lost 5 bases to trimming and J lost 2 bases, with 16 bases between them. Here the CDR3 DNA reads TGTGCCAGCAGCCGGAACGGAGCGGTTGCCTACAATGAGCAGTTCTTC. The encoded protein is CASSRNGAVAYNEQFF.

In its sample, this clonotype was seen a few times. The chain employs TRBV6-2 or TRBV6-3 and TRBJ2-4; D is uncertain. The CDR3 contains 14 residues. The germline V and J ends were trimmed by 6 bases and 0 bases, with 9 bases remaining between them. CDR1 MNHEY and CDR2 SVGEGT come from the germline V gene. The CDR3 here is CASSPNIAKNIQYF. The DNA for the CDR3 is TGTGCCAGCAGCCCGAACATAGCCAAAAACATTCAGTACTTC.

The rearrangement uses TRBV6-5 and TRBJ2-7; perhaps TRBD1 as D (5 bases). CDR3 size: 13 residues. Germline V CDR1 and CDR2: MNHEY, SVGAGI. Between the trimmed V and J ends, which lost 7 bases and 6 bases, there was a span of 16 bases. The CDR3 DNA is TGTGCCAGCATGGGGCCAGGTTTTGTCGAGCAGTACTTC. As protein: CASMGPGFVEQYF.